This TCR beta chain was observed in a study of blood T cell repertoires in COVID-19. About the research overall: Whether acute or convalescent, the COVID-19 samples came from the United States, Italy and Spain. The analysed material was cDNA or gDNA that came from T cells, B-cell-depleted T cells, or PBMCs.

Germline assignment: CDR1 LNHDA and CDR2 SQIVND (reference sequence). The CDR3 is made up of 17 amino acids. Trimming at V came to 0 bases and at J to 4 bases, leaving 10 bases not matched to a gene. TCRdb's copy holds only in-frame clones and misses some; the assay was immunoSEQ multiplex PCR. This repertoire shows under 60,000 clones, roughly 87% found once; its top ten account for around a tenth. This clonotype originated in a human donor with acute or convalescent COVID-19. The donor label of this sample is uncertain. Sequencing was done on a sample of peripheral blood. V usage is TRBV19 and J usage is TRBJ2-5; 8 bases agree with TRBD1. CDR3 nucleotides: TGTGCCAGTAGTATAGATCCGGCAGGGGGCTCATTAGAGACCCAGTACTTC. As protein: CASSIDPAGGSLETQYF.